Below are 16 T cell receptor beta chains sequenced from a single sample in a study of post-analysis software for immune sequencing data. These receptors are not linked to any known antigen. The library was made from cDNA and included unique molecular identifiers. MiXCR, applied by TCRdb to the PCR reads, yields one record per CDR3 protein. In the table there are roughly 600,000 distinct CDR3 sequences, roughly 45% of which are singletons. Study-wide results and caveats: TRBV5-6, TRBV5-1 and TRBV20-1 belonged to a set of about five TRBV segments that were more frequent in patients than controls.

Sequenced: blood. All receptors derive from a girl aged 10-17 years with multiple sclerosis.

The chain uses TRBV5-1 and TRBJ2-7; 9 nucleotides agree with TRBD1. The J call may be in error: the DNA end matches TRBJ2-5 better. Germline CDR1 is SGHRS and CDR2 is YFSETQ. This CDR3 is 15 amino acids long. This CDR3 reads CASSLPQGAEETQYF. The CDR3 DNA reads TGCGCCAGCAGCTTACCACAGGGGGCGGAAGAGACCCAGTACTTC.

On this clonotype itself: The junction departs from germline at one end; a sequencing error may be responsible. The rearrangement joins TRBV5-6 to TRBJ2-1, with 7 bases aligning to TRBD2. From germline, CDR1 is SGHDT and CDR2 YYEEEE. There are 18 residues in the CDR3. The CDR3 region is CASSLGSWALAAVQERFF. In DNA form, the CDR3 reads TGTGCCAGCAGCTTGGGGAGCTGGGCCCTAGCGGCAGTGCAAGAGCGGTTCTTC.

The chain has TRBV11-2 and TRBJ2-3; D remains unclear. V shed 2 bases and J shed 2 bases, with 11 bases lying between them. This CDR3 contains 15 residues. The germline gives CDR1 SGHAT, CDR2 FQNNGV. CDR3 amino acids: CASSLPRGVTDTQYF. CDR3 sequence (DNA): TGTGCCAGCAGCTTACCCCGCGGAGTCACAGATACGCAGTATTTT.

This chain joins TRBV20-1 and TRBJ2-7, with 14 bases lining up with TRBD2. There are 15 residues in the CDR3. Germline values: CDR1 DFQATT, CDR2 SNEGSKA (reference sequence). Trimming at V came to 2 bases and at J to 6 bases, leaving 6 bases not matched to a gene. CDR3 region: CSARLGTSGRGEQYF. The CDR3 DNA sequence: TGCAGTGCTAGATTGGGGACTAGCGGGAGAGGCGAGCAGTACTTC.

On this clonotype: This CDR3 fails to terminate in the conserved phenylalanine or tryptophan, so it likely reflects a read error. The chain recombines TRBV4-1 with TRBJ2-3; TRBD2 matches at 7 bases. CDR3 length: 15 residues. Trimming at V came to 1 base and at J to 5 bases, leaving 6 bases not matched to a gene. CDR1 is MGHRA and CDR2 is YSYEKL in the germline V gene. The CDR3 spells CASSQVSSGLDTQYV. Here the CDR3 DNA reads TGCGCCAGCAGCCAAGTCAGTAGCGGGTTAGATACGCAGTATGTT.

The chain couples TRBV4-1 to TRBJ2-1; 14 nucleotides agree with TRBD2. This CDR3 contains 20 residues. Germline values: CDR1 MGHRA, CDR2 YSYEKL. Trimming took 1 base from V and 0 from J; bases not matched to a gene: 8. CDR3 sequence: CASSQALGLAGVVSYNEQFF. CDR3 DNA: TGCGCCAGCAGCCAAGCTTTGGGACTAGCGGGAGTAGTCTCCTACAATGAGCAGTTCTTC.

This clonotype was detected a few times. This chain links TRBV6-1 with TRBJ1-1; possible D gene TRBD1, 5 bases. Per germline, CDR1 MNHNS and CDR2 SASEGT. This CDR3 has 15 residues. V lost 4 bases and J 0 bases, leaving 12 bases between the germline ends. The CDR3 region has the DNA TGTGCCAGCAGTGCGGGACGCCAGATGAACACTGAAGCTTTCTTT. This translates into CASSAGRQMNTEAFF.

The rearrangement uses TRBV3-1 and TRBJ1-1; no clear D. The germline V gene has CDR1 LGHDT and CDR2 YNNKEL (reference sequence). This CDR3 has 14 amino acids. V was clipped by 4 bases and J by 4 bases, with 13 bases between them. The CDR3 nucleotides are TGTGCCAGCAGCCCAAGCGAACGGGGCACTGAAGCTTTCTTT. It specifies CASSPSERGTEAFF.

The gene calls are TRBV27 and TRBJ2-3; D unresolved. This CDR3 is built from 16 residues. Germline values: CDR1 MNHEY, CDR2 SMNVEV (reference sequence). Between the trimmed V and J ends, which lost 6 bases and 4 bases, there was a span of 20 bases. The chain's CDR3 is CASSSTETPRPDTQYF. CDR3 nucleotide sequence: TGTGCCAGCAGCTCTACTGAGACTCCGCGCCCAGATACGCAGTATTTT.

In its sample, this clonotype was seen a few times. J is TRBJ2-7 and V is TRBV12-3 or TRBV12-4, with 12 bases fitting TRBD2. The CDR3 has 15 amino acids. Losses at the gene ends were 6 bases for V and 2 bases for J; bases not matched to a gene: 5. CDR3 sequence (DNA): TGTGCCAGCAGCCCCACTAGCGGGAGGCCCTACGAGCAGTACTTC. Translation: CASSPTSGRPYEQYF.

The chain employs TRBV13 and TRBJ2-1; 11 bases are a match to TRBD2. With 5 bases clipped from V and 4 bases from J, the junction kept 4 bases outside the gene matches. The length of the CDR3 is 15 residues. The V gene's germline CDR1 is PRHDT and CDR2 FYEKMQ (reference sequence). The CDR3 loop is CASSIGTSGYNEQFF. CDR3 DNA: TGTGCCAGCAGCATCGGGACTAGCGGTTACAATGAGCAGTTCTTC.

The table lists this clonotype with a few counts. The genes are TRBV7-2 and TRBJ1-2; 9 positions agree with TRBD1. The CDR3 is 15 amino acids. Germline CDR1 reads SGHTA; CDR2 reads FQGNSA. After removal of 10 bases from V and 4 bases from J, the junction contained 13 bases not matched to a gene. The CDR3 coding sequence is TGTGCCACTGGGACAGGGTTGATTATGCGCTATGGCTACACCTTC. This codes for CATGTGLIMRYGYTF. Full variable domain (remainder filled in from reference TRBV7-2 and TRBJ1-2): GAGVSQSPSNKVTEKGKDVELRCDPISGHTALYWYRQSLGQGLEFLIYFQGNSAPDKSGLPSDRFSAERTGGSVSTLTIQRTQQEDSAVYLCATGTGLIMRYGYTFGSGTRLTVV.

A few counts support this clonotype. V usage is TRBV7-9 and J usage is TRBJ2-7; TRBD1 aligns across 10 bases. V lost 5 bases, J lost 5 bases, and 9 bases stayed unmatched. Germline values: CDR1 SEHNR, CDR2 FQNEAQ (reference sequence). The CDR3 is 15 residues long. The CDR3 DNA follows: TGTGCCAGCAGCCACAGCGGGACAGGGGTCCACGAGCAGTACTTC. Protein product: CASSHSGTGVHEQYF.

The chain combines TRBV12-3 or TRBV12-4 with TRBJ1-1; D might be TRBD1 (6 bases). V lost 5 bases, J lost 10 bases, and 17 bases lay in between. The CDR3 extends over 13 amino acids. The DNA of the CDR3 is TGTGCCAGCAGTCTCCAGGACAGTTTTGCAGCTTTCTTT. It encodes CASSLQDSFAAFF.

The chain carries TRBV5-8 and TRBJ2-1, with D perhaps TRBD1 (5 bases). Germline V lookup: CDR1 SGHTS, CDR2 YDEGEE. The CDR3 is 13 amino acids. V was shortened by 2 bases and J by 7 bases, with 10 bases between the two germline ends. This chain's CDR3 is CASSFNRQNEQFF. The CDR3 nucleotides read TGTGCCAGCAGCTTCAACAGGCAAAATGAGCAGTTCTTC. The whole variable domain, remainder taken from reference TRBV5-8 and TRBJ2-1, is EAGVTQSPTHLIKTRGQQATLRCSPISGHTSVYWYQQALGLGLQFLLWYDEGEERNRGNFPPRFSGRQFPNYSSELNVNALELEDSALYLCASSFNRQNEQFFGPGTRLTVL.

V and J are TRBV12-3 or TRBV12-4 and TRBJ2-1, with D tentatively TRBD2 (6 bases). Gene TRBJ2-7 matches the end of the DNA better, so the J call may be wrong. CDR3 length: 16 residues. CDR3 DNA: TGTGCCAGCAGTTTATCGGGGACTGGCTCCTACAATGAGCAGTACTTC. Its translation is CASSLSGTGSYNEQYF.